Listed below are T cell receptor beta chains from one sample, sequenced in a study of T cells in Graves' hyperthyroidism and ophthalmopathy. One entry per CDR3 protein results from TCRdb running MiXCR on the multiplex PCR reads. The data hold 500,000 to 650,000 distinct CDR3 sequences, with about 20% observed a single time. The sequenced sample consisted of blood. These receptors originate from a man in his forties with Graves' ophthalmopathy. The CDR3 runs from the conserved cysteine through the conserved F or W. Each record gives: clone size, V gene, J gene, D gene, CDR3 protein, CDR3 DNA. A D gene is named only where the DNA matches it firmly. The listing skips clone size in some rows; elsewhere it reads once, few, many or a size class.

size: -; V: TRBV24-1; J: TRBJ2-5; D: -; CDR3: CATSSSVAETQYF; DNA: TGTGCCACCAGTTCCTCGGTGGCGGAGACCCAGTACTTC
size: many; V: TRBV6-2/TRBV6-3; J: TRBJ2-1; D: -; CDR3: CASSYSMADNEQFF; DNA: TGTGCCAGCAGTTACTCGATGGCTGACAATGAGCAGTTCTTC
size: many; V: TRBV7-2; J: TRBJ1-5; D: -; CDR3: CASSLVGVSNQPQHF; DNA: TGTGCCAGCAGCTTAGTAGGGGTCAGCAATCAGCCCCAGCATTTT
size: many; V: TRBV2; J: TRBJ1-5; D: -; CDR3: CASRAGGWGLDNQPQHF; DNA: TGTGCCAGCAGAGCCGGGGGTTGGGGACTGGATAATCAGCCCCAGCATTTT
size: -; V: TRBV6-1; J: TRBJ2-2; D: -; CDR3: CASRRGAMGTGELFF; DNA: TGTGCCAGCAGAAGGGGGGCTATGGGCACCGGGGAGCTGTTTTTT
size: -; V: TRBV30; J: TRBJ1-2; D: -; CDR3: CAWSTMTFNYGYTF; DNA: TGTGCCTGGAGTACTATGACCTTTAACTATGGCTACACCTTC
size: many; V: TRBV11-2; J: TRBJ2-7; D: TRBD1; CDR3: CASTGTGYYEQYF; DNA: TGTGCCAGCACCGGGACAGGGTACTACGAGCAGTACTTC
size: many; V: TRBV7-9; J: TRBJ2-1; D: -; CDR3: CASSLPRGGGHNEQFF; DNA: TGTGCCAGCAGCCTCCCCCGAGGAGGTGGGCACAATGAGCAGTTCTTC
size: -; V: TRBV6-5; J: TRBJ2-7; D: -; CDR3: CASSYSGHGYEQYF; DNA: TGTGCCAGCAGTTACTCAGGACACGGGTACGAGCAGTACTTC
size: -; V: TRBV27; J: TRBJ2-1; D: TRBD2; CDR3: CASSLRWYSGGADNEQFF; DNA: TGTGCCAGCAGTTTAAGGTGGTATAGCGGGGGGGCCGACAATGAGCAGTTCTTC
size: few; V: TRBV7-9; J: TRBJ2-7; D: TRBD1; CDR3: CASSNRGHNQDEQYF; DNA: TGTGCCAGCAGTAACAGGGGCCACAACCAGGACGAGCAGTACTTC
size: -; V: TRBV20-1; J: TRBJ2-7; D: -; CDR3: CSARDLAGASPYEQYF; DNA: TGCAGTGCTAGAGATTTAGCAGGGGCGAGTCCCTACGAGCAGTACTTC
size: -; V: TRBV20-1; J: TRBJ1-6; D: -; CDR3: CSARDMGNSYNSPLHF; DNA: TGCAGTGCTAGAGATATGGGGAACTCCTATAATTCACCCCTCCACTTT
size: many; V: TRBV7-3; J: TRBJ2-3; D: -; CDR3: CASGPRGIGTQYF; DNA: TGTGCCAGCGGTCCGAGGGGAATCGGTACGCAGTATTTT
size: few; V: TRBV27; J: TRBJ1-2; D: TRBD1; CDR3: CASSLQAGTGYGYTF; DNA: TGTGCCAGCAGTTTGCAGGCGGGGACAGGCTATGGCTACACCTTC
size: many; V: TRBV6-1; J: TRBJ2-7; D: TRBD2; CDR3: CASTRFGLAGKGRIFEQYF; DNA: TGTGCCAGCACCCGCTTCGGGCTAGCGGGAAAGGGGAGGATTTTCGAGCAGTACTTC
size: -; V: TRBV2; J: TRBJ1-3; D: -; CDR3: CASKREGMSGNTIYF; DNA: TGTGCCAGCAAGCGAGAGGGTATGAGCGGAAACACCATATATTTT
size: -; V: TRBV7-2; J: TRBJ1-1; D: TRBD1; CDR3: CASSPPPGQGIWAFF; DNA: TGTGCCAGCAGCCCCCCACCGGGACAGGGAATCTGGGCTTTCTTT